The 15 T cell receptor beta chains given below trace back to one sample, sequenced in a study of PD-1 blockade in classical Hodgkin lymphoma. Patients all relapsed after autologous stem cell transplantation, and there was variation in brentuximab vedotin exposure. Isolated CD8+ T cells were derived from thawed PBMCs through magnetic negative selection. Measured with immunoSEQ multiplex PCR; TCRdb has only the in-frame clones, and not every one. The profile shows about 5,600 clones, 70% to 85% of them singletons. Sequencing was performed on CD8+ T cells from blood, taken at baseline. Source of these receptors: a human donor with classical Hodgkin lymphoma.

The chain has TRBV11-2 and TRBJ2-7, with D possibly TRBD1 on 5 matching bases. The CDR3 sequence is 16 residues long. Trimming cost V 0 bases and J 1 base, with 13 bases left between them. Per the germline V gene, CDR1 is SGHAT and CDR2 is FQNNGV. The CDR3 loop is CASSLEPGKLSYEQYF. In DNA, the CDR3 is TGTGCCAGCAGCTTAGAGCCAGGGAAGTTGTCCTACGAGCAGTACTTC. Based on the CDR3 plus reference TRBV11-2 and TRBJ2-7, the full variable domain is EAGVAQSPRYKIIEKRQSVAFWCNPISGHATLYWYQQILGQGPKLLIQFQNNGVVDDSQLPKDRFSAERLKGVDSTLKIQPAKLEDSAVYLCASSLEPGKLSYEQYFGPGTRLTVT.

This sequence joins TRBV5-4 and TRBJ1-2; D may be TRBD1 (5 bases). The CDR3 loop spans 16 amino acids. V was shortened by 3 bases and J by 5 bases, with 20 bases between the two germline ends. Germline lookup yields CDR1 SGHNT and CDR2 YYREEE (reference sequence). As DNA, the CDR3 is TGTGCCAGCAGCTCCGGGACGCTAGAAGTGACATATGGCTACACCTTC. Protein sequence: CASSSGTLEVTYGYTF.

The chain couples TRBV27 to TRBJ2-3; D may be TRBD2 (5 bases). CDR3 size: 19 residues. V lost 5 bases and J lost 0, with 24 bases in between. Germline V gives CDR1 MNHEY, CDR2 SMNVEV (reference sequence). DNA of the CDR3: TGTGCCAGCAGTCCCGGTTTGTCTAGCAGGTCCTATAGCACAGATACGCAGTATTTT. Translating it yields CASSPGLSSRSYSTDTQYF.

Details on this clone: A read error may account for a junction end that differs from germline. The chain employs TRBV12-5 and TRBJ1-2; 8 positions agree with TRBD1. CDR3 length: 12 amino acids. Germline V gene data show CDR1 as LGHNT and CDR2 as FRNRAP. CDR3 region: CASGLEQGAVRF. The CDR3 DNA is TGTGCTAGTGGTTTGGAGCAGGGGGCTGTCCGCTTC.

V gene TRBV9 combines with J gene TRBJ2-7; D is possibly TRBD2 (5 bases). Germline assignment: CDR1 SGDLS and CDR2 YYNGEE. This CDR3 has 15 residues. V was clipped by 4 bases and J by 4 bases, with 18 bases between them. The CDR3 sequence: CASSPFPGGGYEQYF. In DNA, the CDR3 is TGTGCCAGCAGCCCGTTCCCCGGAGGCGGGTACGAGCAGTACTTC.

V gene TRBV30 combines with J gene TRBJ1-1; 7 bases match TRBD1. In germline, CDR1 is GTSNPN, CDR2 SVGIG (reference sequence). Unmatched junction bases numbered 3, after V lost 1 base and J lost 4 bases. CDR3 size: 13 residues. The CDR3 region has the DNA TGTGCCTGGAGTGACAGGGGAGTCACTGAAGCTTTCTTT. Its translation: CAWSDRGVTEAFF.

The chain links TRBV7-3 to TRBJ2-3, with 10 bases fitting TRBD2. V shed 1 base, J shed 8 bases, and the junction held 9 bases outside the gene matches. The CDR3 sequence is 16 residues long. The germline V gene encodes CDR1 SGHTA and CDR2 FQGTGA. The CDR3 loop reads CASSLSPAGGPVTQYF. The CDR3 DNA reads TGTGCCAGCAGCTTAAGCCCAGCGGGGGGGCCGGTTACGCAGTATTTT.

The chain has TRBV7-8 and TRBJ1-5; D unclear. CDR1 is SGHVS and CDR2 is FQNEAQ in the germline V gene. V lost 1 base, J lost 2 bases, and 9 bases lay in between. CDR3 length equals 15 residues. The CDR3 region has the DNA TGTGCCAGCAGCTTAGGTGGCACAGGCAATCAGCCCCAGCATTTT. This codes for CASSLGGTGNQPQHF. The full variable domain, completed using reference TRBV7-8 and TRBJ1-5, is GAGVSQSPRYKVAKRGQDVALRCDPISGHVSLFWYQQALGQGPEFLTYFQNEAQLDKSGLPSDRFFAERPEGSVSTLKIQRTQQEDSAVYLCASSLGGTGNQPQHFGDGTRLSIL.

The chain combines TRBV7-9 with TRBJ2-1; the D gene is possibly TRBD2 (6 bases). This CDR3 spans 15 amino acids. Germline V gives CDR1 SEHNR, CDR2 FQNEAQ (reference sequence). The V and J ends lost 4 bases and 3 bases respectively, with 13 bases between them. The DNA for the CDR3 is TGTGCCAGCAGCTCCGGGGGTTCCAACTACAATGAGCAGTTCTTC. Protein: CASSSGGSNYNEQFF.

There are a few counts of this clone. The chain carries TRBV14 and TRBJ1-2, with a possible D match to TRBD1 (5 bases). CDR1 and CDR2 from the germline V gene are SGHDN and FVKESK. The CDR3 is made up of 15 amino acids. Trimming cost V 1 base and J 2 bases, with 11 bases left between them. CDR3 sequence: CASSQARDQNYGYTF. Written as DNA, the CDR3 is TGTGCCAGCAGCCAAGCCCGGGACCAAAACTATGGCTACACCTTC.

The chain is built from TRBV7-9 and TRBJ1-2, with 8 positions matching TRBD1. This CDR3 contains 16 residues. The junction had 9 bases not matched to a gene; V was cut back by 2 bases and J by 4 bases. Germline lookup yields CDR1 SEHNR and CDR2 FQNEAQ (reference sequence). CDR3 DNA sequence: TGTGCCAGCAGCTTATCACAAATGGACAGGGTCTATGGCTACACCTTC. This sequence encodes CASSLSQMDRVYGYTF.

The chain joins TRBV28 to TRBJ2-3, with 9 bases fitting TRBD1. Unmatched junction bases numbered 11, after V lost 1 base and J lost 3 bases. Germline CDR1 is MDHEN and CDR2 is SYDVKM. The CDR3 is 18 residues long. The CDR3 region is CASSLSGTGPVGTDTQYF. DNA of the CDR3: TGTGCCAGCAGTTTATCTGGGACAGGGCCCGTTGGGACAGATACGCAGTATTTT.

The chain is built from TRBV6-5 and TRBJ2-2; unclear D gene. The germline V and J ends were trimmed by 2 bases and 1 base, with 2 bases remaining between them. CDR3 size: 13 residues. Per germline, CDR1 MNHEY and CDR2 SVGAGI. The CDR3: CASSYQNTGELFF. In nucleotides, the CDR3 is TGTGCCAGCAGTTACCAGAACACCGGGGAGCTGTTTTTT.

This clone has only one observation. The chain recombines TRBV9 with TRBJ1-2; 8 bases match TRBD1. The germline V gene has CDR1 SGDLS and CDR2 YYNGEE. The CDR3 contains 14 residues. The ends lost 4 bases at V and 8 bases at J; junction bases unmatched: 10. The CDR3 DNA reads as TGTGCCAGCAGCTTTAGGACAGGGTCCGGAGGCTACACCTTC. It codes for CASSFRTGSGGYTF.

The CDR3 DNA reads TGCGCCAGCAGCCCAGCCCCAGCGAGCGGAAACACCATATATTTT. This encodes CASSPAPASGNTIYF. J is TRBJ1-3 and V is TRBV4-1; D is unresolved. Trimming took 4 bases from V and 4 from J, leaving 14 bases between them. Germline CDR1 is MGHRA and CDR2 is YSYEKL. The CDR3 runs to 15 residues.